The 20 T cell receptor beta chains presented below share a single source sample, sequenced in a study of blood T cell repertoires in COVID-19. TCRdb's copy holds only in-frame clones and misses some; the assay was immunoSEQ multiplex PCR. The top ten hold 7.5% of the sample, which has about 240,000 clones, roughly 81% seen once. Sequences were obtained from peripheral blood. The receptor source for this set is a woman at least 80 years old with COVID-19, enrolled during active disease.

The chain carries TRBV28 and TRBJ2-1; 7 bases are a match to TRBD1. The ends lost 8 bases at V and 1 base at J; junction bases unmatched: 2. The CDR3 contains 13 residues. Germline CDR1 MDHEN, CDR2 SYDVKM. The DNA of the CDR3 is TGTGCCAGCCTCAGGGGGTCCTACAATGAGCAGTTCTTC. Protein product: CASLRGSYNEQFF.

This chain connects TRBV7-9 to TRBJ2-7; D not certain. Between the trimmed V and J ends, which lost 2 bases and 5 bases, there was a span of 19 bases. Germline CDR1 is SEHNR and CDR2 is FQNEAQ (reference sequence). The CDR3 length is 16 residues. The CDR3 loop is CASSLPARKQSDEQYF. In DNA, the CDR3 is TGTGCCAGCAGCTTACCGGCTCGAAAACAGTCCGACGAGCAGTACTTC.

Here the CDR3 DNA reads TGCGCCAGCAGCCACTTGCCCGGACAGGCTAACACCGGGGAGCTGTTTTTT. Translating gives CASSHLPGQANTGELFF. The chain is built from TRBV4-1 and TRBJ2-2; 7 bases match TRBD1. The CDR3 has 17 residues. V lost 3 bases and J lost 2; bases outside the gene matches: 9. CDR1 is MGHRA, CDR2 YSYEKL, per germline.

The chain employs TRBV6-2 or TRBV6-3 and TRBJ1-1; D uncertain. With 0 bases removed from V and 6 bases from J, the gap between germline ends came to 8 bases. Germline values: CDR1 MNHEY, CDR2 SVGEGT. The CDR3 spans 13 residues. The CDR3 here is CASSYSRLSEAFF. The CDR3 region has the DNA TGTGCCAGCAGTTACTCGAGGCTTTCTGAAGCTTTCTTT.

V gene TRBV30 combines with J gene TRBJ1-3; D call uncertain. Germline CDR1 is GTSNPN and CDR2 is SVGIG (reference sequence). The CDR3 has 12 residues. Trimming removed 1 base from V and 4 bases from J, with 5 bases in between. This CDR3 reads CAWSASGNTIYF. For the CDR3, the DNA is TGTGCCTGGAGTGCGTCGGGAAACACCATATATTTT.

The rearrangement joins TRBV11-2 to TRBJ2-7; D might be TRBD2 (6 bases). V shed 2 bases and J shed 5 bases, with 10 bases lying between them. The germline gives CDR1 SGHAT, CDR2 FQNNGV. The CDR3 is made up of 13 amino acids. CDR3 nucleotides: TGTGCCAGCAGCTTAAAACTAGCCCACGAGCAGTACTTC. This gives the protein CASSLKLAHEQYF.

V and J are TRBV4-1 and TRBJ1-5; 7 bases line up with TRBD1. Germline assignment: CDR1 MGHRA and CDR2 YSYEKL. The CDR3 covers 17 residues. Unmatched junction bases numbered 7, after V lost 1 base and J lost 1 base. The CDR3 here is CASSQGLGQSSNQPQHF. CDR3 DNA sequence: TGCGCCAGCAGCCAAGGACTGGGACAGTCAAGCAATCAGCCCCAGCATTTT.

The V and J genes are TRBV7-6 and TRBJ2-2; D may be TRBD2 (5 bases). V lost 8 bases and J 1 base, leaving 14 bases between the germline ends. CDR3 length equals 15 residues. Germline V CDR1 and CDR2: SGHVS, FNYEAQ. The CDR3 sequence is CASGPRAGNTGELFF. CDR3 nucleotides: TGTGCCAGCGGCCCCCGGGCGGGGAACACCGGGGAGCTGTTTTTT. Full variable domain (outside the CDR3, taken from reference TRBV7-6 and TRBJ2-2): GAGVSQSPRYKVTKRGQDVALRCDPISGHVSLYWYRQALGQGPEFLTYFNYEAQQDKSGLPNDRFSAERPEGSISTLTIQRTEQRDSAMYRCASGPRAGNTGELFFGEGSRLTVL.

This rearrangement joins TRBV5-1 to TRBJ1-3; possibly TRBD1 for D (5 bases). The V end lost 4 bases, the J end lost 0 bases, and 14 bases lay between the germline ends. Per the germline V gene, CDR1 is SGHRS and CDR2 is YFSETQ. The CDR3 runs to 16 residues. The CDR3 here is CASSGTGGTSGNTIYF. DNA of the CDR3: TGCGCCAGCAGCGGGACGGGAGGAACCTCTGGAAACACCATATATTTT.

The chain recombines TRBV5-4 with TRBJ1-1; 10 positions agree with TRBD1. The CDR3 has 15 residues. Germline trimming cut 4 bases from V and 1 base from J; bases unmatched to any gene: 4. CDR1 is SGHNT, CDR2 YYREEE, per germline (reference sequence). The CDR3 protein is CASSKGTGANTEAFF. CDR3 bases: TGTGCCAGCAGCAAGGGGACAGGGGCGAACACTGAAGCTTTCTTT.

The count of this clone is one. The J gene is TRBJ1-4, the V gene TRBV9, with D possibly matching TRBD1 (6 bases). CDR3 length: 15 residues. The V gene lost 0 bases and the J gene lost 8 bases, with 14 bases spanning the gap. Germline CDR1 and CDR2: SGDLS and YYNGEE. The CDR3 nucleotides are TGTGCCAGCAGCGTAGGGGGGCTGTACGAAGAAAAACTGTTTTTT. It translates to CASSVGGLYEEKLFF.

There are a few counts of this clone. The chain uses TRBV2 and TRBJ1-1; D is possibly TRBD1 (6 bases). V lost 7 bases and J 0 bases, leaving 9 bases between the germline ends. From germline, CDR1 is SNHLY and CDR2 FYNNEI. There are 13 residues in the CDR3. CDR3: CASKDRMNTEAFF. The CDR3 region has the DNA TGTGCCAGCAAGGACAGAATGAACACTGAAGCTTTCTTT.

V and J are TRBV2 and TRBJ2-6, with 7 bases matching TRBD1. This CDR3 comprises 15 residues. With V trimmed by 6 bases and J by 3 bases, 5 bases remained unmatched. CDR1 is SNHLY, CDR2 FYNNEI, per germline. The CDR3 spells CASRKTGDGANVLTF. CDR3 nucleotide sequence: TGTGCCAGCAGAAAAACAGGGGATGGGGCCAACGTCCTGACTTTC. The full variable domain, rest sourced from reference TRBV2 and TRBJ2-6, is EPEVTQTPSHQVTQMGQEVILRCVPISNHLYFYWYRQILGQKVEFLVSFYNNEISEKSEIFDDQFSVERPDGSNFTLKIRSTKLEDSAMYFCASRKTGDGANVLTFGAGSRLTVL.

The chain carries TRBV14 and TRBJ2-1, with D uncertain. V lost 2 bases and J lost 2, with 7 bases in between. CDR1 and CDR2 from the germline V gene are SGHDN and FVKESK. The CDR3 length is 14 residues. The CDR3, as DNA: TGTGCCAGCAGCCAAAGAGTAACCTACAATGAGCAGTTCTTC. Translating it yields CASSQRVTYNEQFF.

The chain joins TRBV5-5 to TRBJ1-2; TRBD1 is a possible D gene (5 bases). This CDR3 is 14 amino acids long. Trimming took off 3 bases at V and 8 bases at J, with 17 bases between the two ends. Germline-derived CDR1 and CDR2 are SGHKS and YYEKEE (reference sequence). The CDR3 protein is CASSSRAGSGGYTF. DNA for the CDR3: TGTGCCAGCAGCTCCCGAGCAGGGTCCGGCGGCTACACCTTC.

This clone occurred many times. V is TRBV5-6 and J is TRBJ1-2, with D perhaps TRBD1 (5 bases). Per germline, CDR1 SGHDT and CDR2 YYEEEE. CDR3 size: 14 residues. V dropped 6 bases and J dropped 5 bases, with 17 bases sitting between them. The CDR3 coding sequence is TGTGCCAGCACCCCTCGGGGGGTAGGTTATGGCTACACCTTC. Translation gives CASTPRGVGYGYTF.

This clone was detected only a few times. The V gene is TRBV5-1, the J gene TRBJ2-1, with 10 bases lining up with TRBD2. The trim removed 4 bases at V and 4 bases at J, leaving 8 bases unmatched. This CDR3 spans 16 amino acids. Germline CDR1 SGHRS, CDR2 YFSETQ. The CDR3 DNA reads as TGCGCCAGCAGCCCTGCGACTAGCGGGCCGTACAATGAGCAGTTCTTC. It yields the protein CASSPATSGPYNEQFF. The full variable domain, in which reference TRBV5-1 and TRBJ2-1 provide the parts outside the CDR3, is KAGVTQTPRYLIKTRGQQVTLSCSPISGHRSVSWYQQTPGQGLQFLFEYFSETQRNKGNFPGRFSGRQFSNSRSEMNVSTLELGDSALYLCASSPATSGPYNEQFFGPGTRLTVL.

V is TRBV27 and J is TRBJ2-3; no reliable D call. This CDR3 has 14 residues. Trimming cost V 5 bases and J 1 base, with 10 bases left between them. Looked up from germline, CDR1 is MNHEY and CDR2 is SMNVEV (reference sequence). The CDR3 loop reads CASSPLLGTDTQYF. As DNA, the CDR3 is TGTGCCAGCAGTCCTCTCCTCGGCACAGATACGCAGTATTTT.

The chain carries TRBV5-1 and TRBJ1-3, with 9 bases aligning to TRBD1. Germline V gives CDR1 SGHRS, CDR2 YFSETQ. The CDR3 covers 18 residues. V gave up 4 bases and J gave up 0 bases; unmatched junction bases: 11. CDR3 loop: CASSPGQGGRNSGNTIYF. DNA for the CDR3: TGCGCCAGCAGCCCGGGACAGGGAGGAAGGAACTCTGGAAACACCATATATTTT.

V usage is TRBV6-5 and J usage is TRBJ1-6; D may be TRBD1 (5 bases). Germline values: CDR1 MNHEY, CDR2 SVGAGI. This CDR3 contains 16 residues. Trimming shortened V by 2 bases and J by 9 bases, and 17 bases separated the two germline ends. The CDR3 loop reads CASSYGALNTGSPLHF. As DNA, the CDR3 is TGTGCCAGCAGTTACGGGGCACTCAACACGGGTTCACCCCTCCACTTT.